This TCR beta chain was recovered during a study of molecular identifiers for immune sequencing clone quantification. General study results and limits: In naive cells, under 1% of molecules belonged to clones above 20 RNA copies, against over 98% in effector cells.

For this clonotype: Its antigen is unknown. A read error is possible here, since a much larger clone lies one base away.

Libraries of bulk TCR were made by previously described methods (with listed TCR primers). TCRdb itself ran the PCR reads through MiXCR, one entry per CDR3 protein. The profile shows about 320,000 distinct CDR3 sequences, around 21% of them singletons. The CDR3 consists of 13 residues. Germline CDR1 MNHEY, CDR2 SMNVEV (reference sequence). V dropped 6 bases and J dropped 3 bases, with 12 bases sitting between them. Source material: naive CD8+ T cells from blood, with Jurkat cell RNA spiked in. The subset was: FACS-sorted CD8+CD4-CCR7+CD45RA+ naive T cells. The chain couples TRBV27 to TRBJ2-7, with unresolved D. The TCR originated in a human donor in good health. Some libraries in this study had Jurkat cell RNA spiked in. The CDR3, as DNA: TGTGCCAGCAGACTCTCGGACGACTACGAGCAGTACTTC. Its protein product is CASRLSDDYEQYF.